What follows are 29 T cell receptor beta chains derived from one specimen sequenced in a study of cytomegalovirus exposure and HLA in healthy donors. PCR employed 60 Vbeta and 13 Jbeta primers. Produced via immunoSEQ multiplex PCR; TCRdb's table is partial and in-frame only. The sample totals 200,000 to 250,000 clones; its top ten clones hold more than 0.75%. Sequencing was performed on PBMCs. Receptors originate from a woman aged 25 to 39 in good health and CMV-seropositive.

The chain combines TRBV29-1 with TRBJ2-1; no definite D call. This CDR3 comprises 13 residues. Per the germline V gene, CDR1 is SQVTM and CDR2 is ANQGSEA. V dropped 8 bases and J dropped 2 bases, with 13 bases sitting between them. The CDR3 reads CSLATFAYNEQFF. CDR3 nucleotide sequence: TGCAGCTTGGCCACCTTTGCCTACAATGAGCAGTTCTTC.

The J gene is TRBJ1-3, the V gene TRBV29-1; the D is unclear. The V gene's germline CDR1 is SQVTM and CDR2 ANQGSEA. The ends were cut back, 1 base at V and 0 bases at J, with 16 bases in the middle. This CDR3 is 17 amino acids long. The chain's CDR3 is CSVEVSRESPSGNTIYF. The DNA for the CDR3 is TGCAGCGTTGAAGTGTCTCGGGAGTCCCCCTCTGGAAACACCATATATTTT.

Here the CDR3 DNA reads TGCGCCAGCAGTGACAGGAAGTATGAGCAGTTCTTC. Translation gives CASSDRKYEQFF. The genes are TRBV10-1 and TRBJ2-1; D remains ambiguous. V was pared by 3 bases and J by 8 bases, with 8 bases between. The germline V gene has CDR1 WNHNN and CDR2 SYGVQD (reference sequence). This CDR3 comprises 12 residues.

The chain is built from TRBV7-9 and TRBJ2-2; D is possibly TRBD2 (6 bases). The V end lost 5 bases, the J end lost 12 bases, and 13 bases lay between the germline ends. CDR3 length equals 12 residues. Germline V gives CDR1 SEHNR, CDR2 FQNEAQ (reference sequence). Written as DNA, the CDR3 is TGTGCCAGCAGCCAGGTGGGACTCAAGCTGTTTTTT. Protein sequence: CASSQVGLKLFF. The entire variable domain, with the rest obtained from reference TRBV7-9 and TRBJ2-2, is as follows: DTGVSQNPRHKITKRGQNVTFRCDPISEHNRLYWYRQTLGQGPEFLTYFQNEAQLEKSRLLSDRFSAERPKGSFSTLEIQRTEQGDSAMYLCASSQVGLKLFFGEGSRLTVL.

This chain joins TRBV28 and TRBJ1-2; no clear D gene. The germline V and J ends were trimmed by 2 bases and 4 bases, with 20 bases remaining between them. Germline V gene lookup returns CDR1 MDHEN and CDR2 SYDVKM. The CDR3 runs 17 residues. This chain's CDR3 is CASSLRSFVGEGYGYTF. Here the CDR3 DNA reads TGTGCCAGCAGTTTACGGTCCTTTGTGGGCGAGGGCTATGGCTACACCTTC.

This chain joins TRBV7-8 and TRBJ2-1, with D possibly matching TRBD2 (6 bases). V was pared by 5 bases and J by 6 bases, with 17 bases between. Germline CDR1 is SGHVS and CDR2 is FQNEAQ. The CDR3 runs 15 residues. In DNA form, the CDR3 reads TGTGCCAGCAGCCCAAACCGGGACTGGACCAATGAGCAGTTCTTC. Translating it yields CASSPNRDWTNEQFF.

The CDR3 loop reads CASTLDYSNQPQHF. CDR3 nucleotides: TGTGCCAGCACCCTGGACTATAGCAATCAGCCCCAGCATTTT. The genes are TRBV2 and TRBJ1-5; no definite D call. Germline lookup yields CDR1 SNHLY and CDR2 FYNNEI. This CDR3 contains 14 residues. Trimming pared 7 bases from V and 0 bases from J, leaving 10 bases between.

In the case of this clone: Within the sample, other DNA sequences also encode this same CDR3. V gene TRBV2 combines with J gene TRBJ1-2, with 9 bases that match TRBD1. J was trimmed by 4 bases and V by 6 bases; bases with no gene match: 3. The CDR3 contains 13 residues. CDR1 is SNHLY, CDR2 FYNNEI, per germline. CDR3 nucleotides: TGTGCCAGCAGGGGACAGGGAGGCTATGGCTACACCTTC. It specifies CASRGQGGYGYTF.

J is TRBJ2-5 and V is TRBV10-3, with TRBD1 identical over 7 bases. Germline V gene sequence: CDR1 ENHRY, CDR2 SYGVKD. The CDR3 is 14 amino acids. V dropped 2 bases and J dropped 2; count of bases not matched to a gene: 2. CDR3 sequence: CAISEGTAQETQYF. In DNA form, the CDR3 reads TGTGCCATCAGTGAGGGGACAGCACAAGAGACCCAGTACTTC.

The gene calls are TRBV5-6 and TRBJ2-1; 15 bases match TRBD2. The CDR3 covers 18 residues. The germline CDR1 and CDR2 sequences are SGHDT and YYEEEE. The junction had 12 bases not matched to a gene; V was cut back by 1 base and J by 10 bases. The CDR3 coding sequence is TGTGCCAGCAGCTTGCCGCCCCCGGGACTAGCGGGAGGTAACGAGCAGTTCTTC. Translating it yields CASSLPPPGLAGGNEQFF.

The chain couples TRBV5-1 to TRBJ2-1, with D possibly being TRBD2 (6 bases). The CDR3 runs to 16 residues. CDR1 is SGHRS and CDR2 is YFSETQ in the germline V gene. Trimming removed 5 bases at V and 3 bases at J, with 18 bases between. The chain's CDR3 is CASRADSGQNYNEQFF. Here the CDR3 DNA reads TGCGCCAGCAGAGCAGATAGCGGCCAAAACTACAATGAGCAGTTCTTC.

The chain joins TRBV2 to TRBJ2-7; D is possibly TRBD2 (5 bases). CDR1 SNHLY and CDR2 FYNNEI come from the germline V gene. V was shortened by 4 bases and J by 5 bases, with 15 bases between the two germline ends. This CDR3 is 14 amino acids long. The CDR3 DNA sequence: TGTGCCAGCAGTGGAGGGAGCGGCCGCCACGAGCAGTACTTC. Its translation is CASSGGSGRHEQYF.

This chain connects TRBV6-5 to TRBJ1-5; 9 bases fit TRBD1. The germline CDR1 and CDR2 sequences are MNHEY and SVGAGI. Losses at the gene ends were 8 bases for V and 4 bases for J; bases not matched to a gene: 6. The CDR3 consists of 14 residues. CDR3 in amino acids: CASGQGQVNQPQHF. The CDR3 DNA reads TGTGCCAGCGGACAGGGGCAAGTGAATCAGCCCCAGCATTTT.

CDR3 amino acids: CASSPSYGYTF. In DNA form, the CDR3 reads TGTGCCAGCAGTCCTAGTTATGGCTACACCTTC. This sequence joins TRBV2 and TRBJ1-2; D uncertain. Per the germline V gene, CDR1 is SNHLY and CDR2 is FYNNEI. This CDR3 spans 11 amino acids. V was clipped by 5 bases and J by 5 bases, with 6 bases between them.

The chain employs TRBV4-1 and TRBJ1-2; 9 bases line up with TRBD1. V lost 2 bases to trimming and J lost 3 bases; unmatched junction nucleotides: 7. The CDR3 has 16 residues. Germline values: CDR1 MGHRA, CDR2 YSYEKL. The CDR3 nucleotides are TGCGCCAGCAGCCAAAGGTGGACAGGGGAACACTATGGCTACACCTTC. It codes for CASSQRWTGEHYGYTF.

The chain employs TRBV6-5 and TRBJ2-3; 12 bases agree with TRBD2. V gave up 5 bases and J gave up 4 bases; unmatched junction bases: 4. The CDR3 extends over 15 amino acids. Germline CDR1 reads MNHEY; CDR2 reads SVGAGI. CDR3 DNA: TGTGCCAGCAGTCTAGCGGGAGGGCCCCCAGATACGCAGTATTTT. Translation gives CASSLAGGPPDTQYF.

The chain joins TRBV7-9 to TRBJ2-1, with D uncertain. V was cut by 0 bases and J by 4 bases, with 4 bases left in between. CDR1 SEHNR and CDR2 FQNEAQ come from the germline V gene (reference sequence). The length of the CDR3 is 13 residues. The CDR3 region is CASSLARYNEQFF. The CDR3 nucleotides read TGTGCCAGCAGCTTAGCCAGGTACAATGAGCAGTTCTTC.

The rearrangement links TRBV18 to TRBJ2-1, with 9 bases fitting TRBD2. V shed 3 bases and J 6 bases; nucleotides not matched to a gene: 6. The germline CDR1 and CDR2 sequences are KGHSH and LQKENI. There are 15 residues in the CDR3. CDR3 in amino acids: CASSPGLALGNEQFF. The CDR3 nucleotides read TGTGCCAGCTCACCGGGACTAGCTTTAGGCAATGAGCAGTTCTTC. Supplemented by reference TRBV18 and TRBJ2-1, the full variable domain reads NAGVMQNPRHLVRRRGQEARLRCSPMKGHSHVYWYRQLPEEGLKFMVYLQKENIIDESGMPKERFSAEFPKEGPSILRIQQVVRGDSAAYFCASSPGLALGNEQFFGPGTRLTVL.

As DNA, the CDR3 is TGCGCCAGCAGCTTGGAACCCCCAGGGGGCTTATCCTACAATGAGCAGTTCTTC. It yields the protein CASSLEPPGGLSYNEQFF. The chain carries TRBV5-1 and TRBJ2-1; 8 bases match TRBD1. V was pared by 0 bases and J by 1 base, with 9 bases of the junction left unmatched. The germline V gene encodes CDR1 SGHRS and CDR2 YFSETQ. The CDR3 spans 18 residues.

The chain is built from TRBV7-2 and TRBJ2-7; 12 positions match TRBD2. CDR3 size: 15 residues. J gave up 6 bases and V 1 base, and 4 bases lay outside the gene matches. In germline, CDR1 is SGHTA, CDR2 FQGNSA. The CDR3 region has the DNA TGTGCCAGCAGCTTAGTGGCTAGCGGGAGGGCCGAGCAGTACTTC. It yields the protein CASSLVASGRAEQYF.

The chain uses TRBV7-2 and TRBJ2-1, with D maybe TRBD1 (5 bases). This CDR3 is 13 amino acids long. The V end lost 8 bases, the J end lost 7 bases, and 15 bases lay between the germline ends. Germline lookup yields CDR1 SGHTA and CDR2 FQGNSA. The CDR3 DNA follows: TGTGCCAGCCGACCAGGGAACGGGAATGAGCAGTTCTTC. Protein: CASRPGNGNEQFF.

This chain joins TRBV9 and TRBJ2-3; maybe TRBD2 (5 bases). The CDR3 has 15 amino acids. The germline V and J ends were trimmed by 0 bases and 3 bases, with 11 bases remaining between them. CDR1 is SGDLS and CDR2 is YYNGEE in the germline V gene. The chain's CDR3 is CASSVEARRTDTQYF. The CDR3 DNA follows: TGTGCCAGCAGCGTAGAAGCTCGGAGGACAGATACGCAGTATTTT.

The CDR3, as DNA: TGTGCCAGCTCAACCCAGGATAACACCGGGGAGCTGTTTTTT. Translated: CASSTQDNTGELFF. This chain uses TRBV18 with TRBJ2-2; D is unresolved. Trimming cost V 5 bases and J 2 bases, with 9 bases left between them. The germline gives CDR1 KGHSH, CDR2 LQKENI. The CDR3 totals 14 residues.

As for this clone: Sequence at one end of the junction differs from germline and may be a read error. In the same sample, other DNA sequences code for this CDR3. This chain links TRBV6-6 with TRBJ2-3; possible D gene TRBD1, 6 bases. Germline CDR1 reads MNHNY; CDR2 reads SVGAGI (reference sequence). The CDR3 runs 13 residues. CDR3 coding DNA: TGTGCCAGCAGTAAAGGACAGCCGGATACGCAGTATTTC. Residues: CASSKGQPDTQYF.

The V and J genes are TRBV2 and TRBJ2-5; the D gene is possibly TRBD2 (6 bases). This CDR3 has 11 residues. From germline, CDR1 is SNHLY and CDR2 FYNNEI. V was shortened by 7 bases and J by 12 bases, with 15 bases between the two germline ends. The CDR3, as DNA: TGTGCCAGCAAAGAATGGCGGGACGAGTACTTC. Protein sequence: CASKEWRDEYF.

The J gene is TRBJ1-4, the V gene TRBV6-5, with 8 bases aligning to TRBD1. CDR1 and CDR2 from the germline V gene are MNHEY and SVGAGI. The CDR3 has 16 residues. V lost 4 bases, J lost 6 bases, and 10 bases stayed unmatched. The CDR3 coding sequence is TGTGCCAGCAGTTCAACTACCCCAGGGGGCCATGAAAAACTGTTTTTT. Protein: CASSSTTPGGHEKLFF.

This chain connects TRBV6-5 to TRBJ1-1; D not resolved. Per the germline V gene, CDR1 is MNHEY and CDR2 is SVGAGI. V was pared by 7 bases and J by 0 bases, with 15 bases between. The CDR3 has 15 amino acids. In nucleotides, the CDR3 is TGTGCCAGCAAATCTGGGAGAGGCATGAACACTGAAGCTTTCTTT. Protein sequence: CASKSGRGMNTEAFF.

Comments on this clone: The junction departs from germline at one end; a sequencing error may be responsible. This chain connects TRBV2 to TRBJ1-5, with 8 bases matching TRBD1. Germline V CDR1 and CDR2: SNHLY, FYNNEI. The CDR3 extends over 14 amino acids. The CDR3 DNA reads as TGTGCCAGCAGTGACGGACAGGGCAAACAGCCCCAGCATTTT. Encoded protein: CASSDGQGKQPQHF.

J is TRBJ1-2 and V is TRBV6-1; a possible D gene is TRBD1 (5 bases). V dropped 6 bases and J dropped 2 bases, with 10 bases sitting between them. CDR1 is MNHNS and CDR2 is SASEGT in the germline V gene. The CDR3 is 13 residues long. The CDR3 sequence is CASRQQGNYGYTF. The CDR3 DNA follows: TGTGCCAGCAGGCAGCAGGGCAACTATGGCTACACCTTC.